This TCR beta chain was sequenced in a study of T cell repertoires in cytomegalovirus infection. CDR1 and CDR2 (germline): SGHTA, FQGNSA. The CDR3 has 14 amino acids. Trimming cost V 5 bases and J 4 bases, with 14 bases left between them. Whole-study results and caveats: The ex vivo response was dominated by HLA-C-restricted CMV-specific TCR beta clonotypes.

Comment on this clonotype: The antigen remains undetermined.

Using its own MiXCR run on the reads, TCRdb lists one record per CDR3 protein. The sample lists fewer than 200,000 distinct CDR3 sequences; about a tenth were seen once. Sequenced sample: PBMCs. This receptor was identified in a human donor in good health (CMV status not recorded). Some clones in this sample may be carry-over from other donors' samples. This chain joins TRBV7-2 and TRBJ1-2; D possibly corresponds to TRBD1 (6 bases). CDR3 sequence: CASSPYRVLYGYTF. Written as DNA, the CDR3 is TGTGCCAGCAGCCCGTACAGGGTACTCTATGGCTACACCTTC.